One and the same sample provided the 28 T cell receptor beta chains below, sequenced in a study of cytomegalovirus exposure and HLA in healthy donors. Use of 60 Vbeta and 13 Jbeta primers characterized the PCR. Profiled with immunoSEQ multiplex PCR; TCRdb holds only in-frame clones, not every one. The sample has tens of thousands of clones; about 82% are singletons. The specimen was PBMCs. These receptors were collected from a man aged 30 to 45 in good health and CMV-seronegative.

This clone came up a few times. The chain combines TRBV28 with TRBJ1-2; no clear D. The germline gives CDR1 MDHEN, CDR2 SYDVKM. V was shortened by 4 bases and J by 5 bases, with 11 bases between the two germline ends. This CDR3 has 13 residues. CDR3: CASSWAVLYGYTF. DNA for the CDR3: TGTGCCAGCAGTTGGGCAGTTCTTTATGGCTACACCTTC.

V usage is TRBV2 and J usage is TRBJ1-1; 8 bases agree with TRBD1. Per the germline V gene, CDR1 is SNHLY and CDR2 is FYNNEI. The CDR3 runs 14 residues. V was pared by 3 bases and J by 6 bases, with 6 bases of the junction left unmatched. CDR3 amino acids: CASSDLQGASEAFF. The CDR3 DNA reads TGTGCCAGCAGTGATCTGCAGGGGGCTTCTGAAGCTTTCTTT.

This chain links TRBV7-9 with TRBJ2-3; weak D call: TRBD2 (6 bases). In germline, CDR1 is SEHNR, CDR2 FQNEAQ (reference sequence). The CDR3 extends over 16 amino acids. Trimming shortened V by 6 bases and J by 2 bases, and 18 bases separated the two germline ends. In nucleotides, the CDR3 is TGTGCCAGCAGTCGGGGGACCTTCACCCTCACAGATACGCAGTATTTT. Its protein is CASSRGTFTLTDTQYF.

This chain uses TRBV30 with TRBJ2-5; TRBD1 agrees at 9 bases. Germline CDR1 reads GTSNPN; CDR2 reads SVGIG (reference sequence). The CDR3 length is 14 residues. V lost 5 bases, J lost 6 bases, and 10 bases stayed unmatched. As DNA, the CDR3 is TGTGCCTGGGGGGGACAGGGAAATCCCAAGACCCAGTACTTC. This sequence encodes CAWGGQGNPKTQYF.

V usage is TRBV30 and J usage is TRBJ2-3; TRBD2 matches 15 bases. The CDR3 consists of 19 residues. V dropped 4 bases and J dropped 1; count of bases not matched to a gene: 12. Germline V gives CDR1 GTSNPN, CDR2 SVGIG (reference sequence). CDR3 nucleotides: TGTGCCTGGAACCCCTCGGGACTAGCGGGGGGTTATCGCACAGATACGCAGTATTTT. This translates into CAWNPSGLAGGYRTDTQYF.

The chain recombines TRBV10-3 with TRBJ2-7; 13 bases align to TRBD2. V was pared by 6 bases and J by 1 base, with 12 bases of the junction left unmatched. The CDR3 runs to 18 residues. The germline gives CDR1 ENHRY, CDR2 SYGVKD. This CDR3 is CAISPGTSGNHPSYEQYF. The CDR3 bases are TGTGCCATCAGCCCCGGGACTAGCGGGAATCATCCGTCCTACGAGCAGTACTTC.

The V gene is TRBV5-1, the J gene TRBJ2-2; tentative D call: TRBD1 (7 bases). The CDR3 consists of 15 residues. Germline-derived CDR1 and CDR2 are SGHRS and YFSETQ. Between the trimmed V and J ends, which lost 2 bases and 5 bases, there was a span of 13 bases. The CDR3 sequence is CASSFRGRTTGELFF. DNA for the CDR3: TGCGCCAGCAGCTTCAGGGGGAGGACTACCGGGGAGCTGTTTTTT.

The rearrangement uses TRBV18 and TRBJ2-7, with TRBD2 as a possible D gene (6 bases). The V gene lost 3 bases and the J gene lost 6 bases, with 9 bases spanning the gap. The CDR3 has 12 residues. Germline-derived CDR1 and CDR2 are KGHSH and LQKENI. Here the CDR3 reads CASSPGGVEQYF. In DNA form, the CDR3 reads TGTGCCAGCTCACCCGGAGGGGTCGAGCAGTACTTC.

This clone was observed a single time. This chain connects TRBV15 to TRBJ1-3; D remains unclear. The CDR3 extends over 18 amino acids. V was cut by 1 base and J by 2 bases, with 18 bases left in between. The germline CDR1 and CDR2 sequences are LNHNV and YYDKDF (reference sequence). CDR3 in amino acids: CATSRGLPPYTAGNTIYF. CDR3 DNA sequence: TGTGCCACCAGCAGAGGTCTCCCCCCGTATACTGCTGGAAACACCATATATTTT.

This rearrangement joins TRBV15 to TRBJ2-7, with 9 nucleotides matching TRBD2. CDR3 length equals 15 residues. The V gene's germline CDR1 is LNHNV and CDR2 YYDKDF (reference sequence). The V gene end was trimmed by 6 bases and the J gene end by 3 bases; junction bases not matched to a gene: 9. CDR3 nucleotides: TGTGCCACCAGTGGAAGGGCTAGCGGGAACTACGAGCAGTACTTC. It specifies CATSGRASGNYEQYF.

In regard to this clone: The same CDR3 can be traced to other DNA sequences in this sample. The CDR3 loop reads CASSYSGTANTEAFF. For the CDR3, the DNA is TGTGCCAGCAGTTACTCGGGGACAGCCAACACTGAAGCTTTCTTT. The chain employs TRBV6-5 and TRBJ1-1; 7 bases match TRBD1. The V and J ends lost 0 bases and 2 bases, in that order; junction bases with no gene match: 3. In germline, CDR1 is MNHEY, CDR2 SVGAGI. The CDR3 is made up of 15 amino acids.

This chain uses TRBV5-1 with TRBJ1-5; D is unresolved. Trimming took off 6 bases at V and 1 base at J, with 11 bases between the two ends. The CDR3 contains 14 residues. CDR1 is SGHRS and CDR2 is YFSETQ in the germline V gene. In nucleotides, the CDR3 is TGCGCCAGCAACAATAAGATAAGCAATCAGCCCCAGCATTTT. It translates to CASNNKISNQPQHF.

The rearrangement links TRBV11-3 to TRBJ2-5; the D is unclear. V was cut by 1 base and J by 0 bases, with 6 bases left in between. Germline loops: CDR1 SGHNT, CDR2 YENEEA. This CDR3 has 14 residues. The CDR3 here is CASSLGSDQETQYF. DNA of the CDR3: TGTGCCAGCAGCTTAGGCTCGGACCAAGAGACCCAGTACTTC. Complete variable domain (other parts from reference TRBV11-3 and TRBJ2-5): EAGVVQSPRYKIIEKKQPVAFWCNPISGHNTLYWYLQNLGQGPELLIRYENEEAVDDSQLPKDRFSAERLKGVDSTLKIQPAELGDSAVYLCASSLGSDQETQYFGPGTRLLVL.

The gene calls are TRBV7-2 and TRBJ2-7, with a possible D match to TRBD2 (5 bases). V was cut by 6 bases and J by 0 bases, with 9 bases left in between. CDR1 is SGHTA and CDR2 is FQGNSA in the germline V gene. The CDR3 length is 13 residues. The CDR3: CASRRASSYEQYF. Here the CDR3 DNA reads TGTGCCAGCAGGCGGGCCTCCTCCTACGAGCAGTACTTC.

The chain combines TRBV5-1 with TRBJ2-3; D is unresolved. The CDR3 contains 12 residues. Germline V gives CDR1 SGHRS, CDR2 YFSETQ. V was cut by 4 bases and J by 0 bases, with 3 bases left in between. The DNA of the CDR3 is TGCGCCAGCAGCCATAGCACAGATACGCAGTATTTT. Its translation: CASSHSTDTQYF.

J is TRBJ2-3 and V is TRBV7-9, with unresolved D. The germline V gene has CDR1 SEHNR and CDR2 FQNEAQ (reference sequence). This CDR3 is 15 amino acids long. V lost 5 bases and J 0 bases, leaving 12 bases between the germline ends. The CDR3 here is CASSQDTPSTDTQYF. The CDR3 nucleotides are TGTGCCAGCAGCCAAGACACTCCTAGCACAGATACGCAGTATTTT.

The rearrangement uses TRBV7-9 and TRBJ1-1, with D hard to call. There are 14 residues in the CDR3. Germline CDR1 reads SEHNR; CDR2 reads FQNEAQ (reference sequence). V lost 1 base and J lost 4, with 10 bases in between. CDR3 in amino acids: CASSLGTALTEAFF. Written as DNA, the CDR3 is TGTGCCAGCAGCTTAGGAACAGCCCTCACTGAAGCTTTCTTT.

The gene calls are TRBV5-1 and TRBJ1-4; 9 nucleotides agree with TRBD1. The germline V gene encodes CDR1 SGHRS and CDR2 YFSETQ. The CDR3 runs to 16 residues. V gave up 0 bases and J gave up 2 bases; unmatched junction bases: 2. For the CDR3, the DNA is TGCGCCAGCAGCTTGGGGACAGGGGCGACTAATGAAAAACTGTTTTTT. It specifies CASSLGTGATNEKLFF. The entire variable domain, with the rest obtained from reference TRBV5-1 and TRBJ1-4, is as follows: KAGVTQTPRYLIKTRGQQVTLSCSPISGHRSVSWYQQTPGQGLQFLFEYFSETQRNKGNFPGRFSGRQFSNSRSEMNVSTLELGDSALYLCASSLGTGATNEKLFFGSGTQLSVL.

This clone was seen a single time. This chain uses TRBV6-6 with TRBJ1-5, with D possibly matching TRBD1 (5 bases). V was clipped by 6 bases and J by 5 bases, with 14 bases between them. There are 14 residues in the CDR3. Germline CDR1 and CDR2: MNHNY and SVGAGI (reference sequence). The CDR3 DNA reads TGTGCCAGCAGCAGCATAGGAGGGGATCAGCCCCAGCATTTT. Translation gives CASSSIGGDQPQHF.

The rearrangement joins TRBV6-6 to TRBJ2-7; 8 nucleotides agree with TRBD2. Germline-derived CDR1 and CDR2 are MNHNY and SVGAGI (reference sequence). The ends lost 5 bases at V and 4 bases at J; junction bases unmatched: 13. The CDR3 covers 16 residues. Here the CDR3 reads CASSASVSGREYEQYF. The CDR3 DNA reads as TGTGCCAGCAGTGCATCAGTCAGCGGGAGAGAGTACGAGCAGTACTTC.

This chain connects TRBV6-1 to TRBJ2-1; D is unresolved. Trimming took 5 bases from V and 3 from J, leaving 8 bases between them. The CDR3 spans 13 residues. The germline V gene has CDR1 MNHNS and CDR2 SASEGT. CDR3 sequence: CASSNEFYNEQFF. CDR3 in DNA: TGTGCCAGCAGTAACGAGTTCTACAATGAGCAGTTCTTC.

This clone was seen a few times. V gene TRBV7-8 combines with J gene TRBJ2-1, with 14 bases fitting TRBD2. The CDR3 sequence is 17 residues long. Germline CDR1 reads SGHVS; CDR2 reads FQNEAQ. Trimming cost V 1 base and J 10 bases; bases outside gene matches: 9. CDR3 nucleotides: TGTGCCAGCAGCTTAGTGAGAGTGACTAGCGGGAGGGAAGAGCAGTTCTTC. Protein: CASSLVRVTSGREEQFF.

The chain has TRBV5-1 and TRBJ2-1; D remains ambiguous. The CDR3 runs 15 residues. Trimming stripped 0 bases from V and 1 base from J, with 8 bases between. Germline values: CDR1 SGHRS, CDR2 YFSETQ. In nucleotides, the CDR3 is TGCGCCAGCAGCTTGGCCGACAATTCCTACAATGAGCAGTTCTTC. This codes for CASSLADNSYNEQFF.

The chain uses TRBV18 and TRBJ1-5, with TRBD1 matching over 8 bases. Germline V gene sequence: CDR1 KGHSH, CDR2 LQKENI. The CDR3 has 16 residues. After removal of 2 bases from V and 3 bases from J, the junction contained 6 bases not matched to a gene. The CDR3 protein is CASSPSTGGINQPQHF. For the CDR3, the DNA is TGTGCCAGCTCACCATCCACAGGGGGGATCAATCAGCCCCAGCATTTT.

This rearrangement joins TRBV5-6 to TRBJ1-6; D might be TRBD1 (6 bases). Germline V CDR1 and CDR2: SGHDT, YYEEEE. V shed 0 bases and J shed 13 bases, with 11 bases lying between them. The CDR3 loop spans 13 amino acids. The CDR3 loop is CASSLVGADPLHF. The CDR3, as DNA: TGTGCCAGCAGCTTGGTGGGGGCTGACCCCCTCCACTTT.

The chain is built from TRBV23-1 and TRBJ1-4, with TRBD1 as a possible D gene (5 bases). TRBV23-1 belongs to the ORF category, with a function that is uncertain. The V gene lost 2 bases and the J gene lost 0 bases, with 13 bases spanning the gap. This CDR3 comprises 17 residues. Here the CDR3 reads CASSQPSGGTTNEKLFF. The CDR3 DNA reads TGCGCCAGCAGTCAACCCTCGGGGGGAACAACTAATGAAAAACTGTTTTTT.

This sequence joins TRBV2 and TRBJ1-6, with 7 bases identical to TRBD1. The CDR3 loop spans 18 amino acids. Trimming took 0 bases from V and 7 from J; bases not matched to a gene: 12. CDR1 is SNHLY, CDR2 FYNNEI, per germline. The CDR3 DNA sequence: TGTGCCAGCAGTGAAGCGCTCTACTCCGGGACAGCCAATTCACCCCTCCACTTT. Translation: CASSEALYSGTANSPLHF.

The chain has TRBV7-9 and TRBJ1-1, with TRBD1 matching over 7 bases. The V segment lost 3 bases and the J segment 8 bases; nucleotides outside the gene matches: 3. There are 12 residues in the CDR3. Germline CDR1 SEHNR, CDR2 FQNEAQ (reference sequence). The CDR3 region is CASSLATGEAFF. CDR3 nucleotides: TGTGCCAGCAGCTTGGCGACAGGGGAAGCTTTCTTT.